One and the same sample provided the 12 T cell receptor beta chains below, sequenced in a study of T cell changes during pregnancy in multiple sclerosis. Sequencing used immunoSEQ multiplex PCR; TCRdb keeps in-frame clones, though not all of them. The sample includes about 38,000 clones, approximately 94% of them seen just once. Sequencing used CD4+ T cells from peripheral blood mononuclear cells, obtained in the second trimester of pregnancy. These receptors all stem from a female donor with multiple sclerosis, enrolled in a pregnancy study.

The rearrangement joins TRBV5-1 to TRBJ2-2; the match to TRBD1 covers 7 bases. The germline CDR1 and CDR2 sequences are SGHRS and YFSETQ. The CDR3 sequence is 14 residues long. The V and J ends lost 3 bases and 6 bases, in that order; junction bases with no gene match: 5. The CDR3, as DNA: TGCGCCAGCAGCTCAACAGGGGCGGCCGGGGAGCTGTTTTTT. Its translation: CASSSTGAAGELFF.

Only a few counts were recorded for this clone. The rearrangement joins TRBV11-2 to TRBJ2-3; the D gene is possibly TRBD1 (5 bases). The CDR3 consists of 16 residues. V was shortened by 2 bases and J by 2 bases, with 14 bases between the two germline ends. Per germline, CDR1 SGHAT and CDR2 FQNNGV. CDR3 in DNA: TGTGCCAGCAGCTTAACGGGCAGGGTTTTCACAGATACGCAGTATTTT. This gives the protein CASSLTGRVFTDTQYF.

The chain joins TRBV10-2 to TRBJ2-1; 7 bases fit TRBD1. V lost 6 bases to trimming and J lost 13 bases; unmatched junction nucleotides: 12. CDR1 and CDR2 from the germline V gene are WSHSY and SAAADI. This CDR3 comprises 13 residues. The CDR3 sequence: CASRSTGRWVQFF. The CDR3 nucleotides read TGCGCCAGCAGATCGACAGGGCGGTGGGTACAGTTCTTC.

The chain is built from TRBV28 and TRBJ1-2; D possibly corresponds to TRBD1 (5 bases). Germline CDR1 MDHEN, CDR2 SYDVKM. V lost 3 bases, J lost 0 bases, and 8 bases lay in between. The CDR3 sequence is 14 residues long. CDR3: CASSLAGTNYGYTF. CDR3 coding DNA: TGTGCCAGCAGTTTGGCAGGGACTAACTATGGCTACACCTTC.

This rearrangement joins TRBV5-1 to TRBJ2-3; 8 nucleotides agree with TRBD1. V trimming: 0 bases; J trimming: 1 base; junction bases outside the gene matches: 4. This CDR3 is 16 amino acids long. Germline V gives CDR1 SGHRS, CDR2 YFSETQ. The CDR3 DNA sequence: TGCGCCAGCAGCTTGGCCGGACAGGGTCGCACAGATACGCAGTATTTT. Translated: CASSLAGQGRTDTQYF. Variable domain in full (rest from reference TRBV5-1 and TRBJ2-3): KAGVTQTPRYLIKTRGQQVTLSCSPISGHRSVSWYQQTPGQGLQFLFEYFSETQRNKGNFPGRFSGRQFSNSRSEMNVSTLELGDSALYLCASSLAGQGRTDTQYFGPGTRLTVL.

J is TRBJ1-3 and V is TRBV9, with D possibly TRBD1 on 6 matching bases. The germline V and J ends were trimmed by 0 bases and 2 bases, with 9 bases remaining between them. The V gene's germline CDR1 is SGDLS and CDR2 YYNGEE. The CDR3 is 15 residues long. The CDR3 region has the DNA TGTGCCAGCAGCGTAGGTGCAGGGGCTGGAAACACCATATATTTT. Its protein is CASSVGAGAGNTIYF.

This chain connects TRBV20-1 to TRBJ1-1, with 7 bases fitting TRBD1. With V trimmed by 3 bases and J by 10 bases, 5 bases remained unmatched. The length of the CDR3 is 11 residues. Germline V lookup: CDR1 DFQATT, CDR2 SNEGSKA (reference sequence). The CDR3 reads CSASPQGPAFF. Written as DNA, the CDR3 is TGCAGTGCTAGTCCACAGGGGCCAGCTTTCTTT.

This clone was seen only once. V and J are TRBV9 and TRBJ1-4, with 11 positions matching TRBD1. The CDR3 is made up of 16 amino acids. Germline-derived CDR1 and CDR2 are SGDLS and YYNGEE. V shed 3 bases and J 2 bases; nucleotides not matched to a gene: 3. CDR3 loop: CASSADRGQTNEKLFF. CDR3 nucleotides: TGTGCCAGCAGCGCGGACAGGGGGCAGACTAATGAAAAACTGTTTTTT.

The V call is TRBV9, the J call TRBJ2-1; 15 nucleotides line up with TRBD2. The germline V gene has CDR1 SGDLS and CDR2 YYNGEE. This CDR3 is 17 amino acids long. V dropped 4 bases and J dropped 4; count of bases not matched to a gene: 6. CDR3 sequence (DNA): TGTGCCAGCAGCTCACGGACTAGCGGGGGGGCTTACAATGAGCAGTTCTTC. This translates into CASSSRTSGGAYNEQFF. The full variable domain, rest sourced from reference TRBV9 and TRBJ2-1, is DSGVTQTPKHLITATGQRVTLRCSPRSGDLSVYWYQQSLDQGLQFLIQYYNGEERAKGNILERFSAQQFPDLHSELNLSSLELGDSALYFCASSSRTSGGAYNEQFFGPGTRLTVL.

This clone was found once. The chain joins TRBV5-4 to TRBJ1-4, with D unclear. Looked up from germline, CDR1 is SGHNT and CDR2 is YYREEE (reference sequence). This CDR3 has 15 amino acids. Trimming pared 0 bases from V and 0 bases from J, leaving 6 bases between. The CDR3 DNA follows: TGTGCCAGCAGCTTGGGAGGGTCAACTAATGAAAAACTGTTTTTT. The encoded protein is CASSLGGSTNEKLFF.

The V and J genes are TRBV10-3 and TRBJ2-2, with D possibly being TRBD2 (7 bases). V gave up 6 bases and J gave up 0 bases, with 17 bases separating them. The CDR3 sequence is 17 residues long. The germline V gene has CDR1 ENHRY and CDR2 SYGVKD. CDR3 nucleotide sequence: TGTGCCATCAGCCAGAGTGGGGGGGGGCCGAACACCGGGGAGCTGTTTTTT. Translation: CAISQSGGGPNTGELFF.

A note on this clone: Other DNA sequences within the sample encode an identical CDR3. DNA of the CDR3: TGCGCCAGCAGCTTTCGGCAGGGCGGCGATACGCAGTATTTT. Its translation: CASSFRQGGDTQYF. This rearrangement joins TRBV5-1 to TRBJ2-3; D might be TRBD1 (5 bases). The CDR3 has 14 residues. V shed 2 bases and J shed 6 bases, with 13 bases lying between them. Germline CDR1 is SGHRS and CDR2 is YFSETQ.